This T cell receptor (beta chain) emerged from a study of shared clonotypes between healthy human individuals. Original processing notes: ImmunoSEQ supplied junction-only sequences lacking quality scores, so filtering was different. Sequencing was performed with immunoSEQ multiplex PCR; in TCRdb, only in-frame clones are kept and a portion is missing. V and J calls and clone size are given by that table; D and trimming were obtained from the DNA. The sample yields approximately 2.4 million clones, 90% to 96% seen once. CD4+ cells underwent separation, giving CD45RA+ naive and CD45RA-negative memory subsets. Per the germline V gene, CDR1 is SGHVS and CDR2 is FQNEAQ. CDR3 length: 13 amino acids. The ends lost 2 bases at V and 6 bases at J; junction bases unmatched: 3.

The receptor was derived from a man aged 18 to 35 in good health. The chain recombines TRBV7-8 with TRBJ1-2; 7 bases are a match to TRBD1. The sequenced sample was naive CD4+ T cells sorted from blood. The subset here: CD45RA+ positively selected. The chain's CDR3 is CASSLLRGNGYTF. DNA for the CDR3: TGTGCCAGCAGCTTACTCAGGGGGAATGGCTACACCTTC.